The sequence of this T cell receptor beta chain was determined in a study of blood T cell repertoires in COVID-19. Study information: The United States, Italy and Spain supplied acute and convalescent COVID-19 samples. T cells, B-cell-depleted T cells, or PBMCs provided the cDNA or gDNA that served as material.

Original methodology: Cell counts per sample came from amplifying reference gene primers. Assay used: immunoSEQ multiplex PCR; TCRdb lists only in-frame clones, some missing. V and J calls plus clone size are reproduced from that table; the DNA served to infer D and trimming. This table has 130,000 to 150,000 clones, 75% to 85% appearing once. The sequencing input was peripheral blood. The receptor comes from a human donor with acute or convalescent COVID-19. The donor label of this sample is uncertain.

CDR3 sequence: CASSPQGANYGYTF. CDR3 DNA sequence: TGTGCCAGCAGTCCACAGGGGGCGAACTATGGCTACACCTTC. The chain joins TRBV28 to TRBJ1-2, with 9 bases matching TRBD1. This CDR3 region has 14 residues. V shed 5 bases and J 2 bases; nucleotides not matched to a gene: 3. From germline, CDR1 is MDHEN and CDR2 SYDVKM.